The clone carrying this TCR beta chain has a handful of counts. Unique molecular identifiers featured in how the TCRbeta library was prepared. One entry per CDR3 protein, called by TCRdb with MiXCR from the PCR reads. The profile shows some 490,000 distinct CDR3 sequences, approximately 13% of them singletons. The data were taken from a study of T-cell reconstitution after alpha-beta-depleted transplantation in children. Looked up from germline, CDR1 is SGHNT and CDR2 is YENEEA. The CDR3 has 17 residues. The V and J ends lost 5 bases and 7 bases respectively, with 26 bases between them. This TCR was sampled from a human donor who donated a stem cell graft to a child with combined immunodeficiency. V and J are TRBV11-3 and TRBJ1-1; weak D call: TRBD1 (6 bases). The specimen comprised PBMCs from the stem cell graft donor, sampled from the stem cell graft. This CDR3 is CASSPPRGAITSIEAFF. The CDR3 nucleotides are TGTGCCAGCAGCCCTCCAAGGGGGGCCATTACTTCGATTGAAGCTTTCTTT.